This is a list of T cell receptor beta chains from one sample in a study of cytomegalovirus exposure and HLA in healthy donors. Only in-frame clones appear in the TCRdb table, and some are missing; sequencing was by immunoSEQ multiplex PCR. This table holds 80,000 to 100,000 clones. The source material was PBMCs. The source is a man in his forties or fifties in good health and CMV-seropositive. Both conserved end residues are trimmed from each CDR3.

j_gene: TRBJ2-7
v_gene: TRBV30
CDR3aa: AWSGGFGSSYEQY

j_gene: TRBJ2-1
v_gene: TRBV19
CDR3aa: ASSYRFGLAEYNEQF

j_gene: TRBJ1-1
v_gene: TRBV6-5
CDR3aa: ASGQPEAF

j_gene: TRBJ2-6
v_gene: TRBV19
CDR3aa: ASSTVLSGANVLT

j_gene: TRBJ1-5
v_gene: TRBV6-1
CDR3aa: ASRQGNSNQPQH

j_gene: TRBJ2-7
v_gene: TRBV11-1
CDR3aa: ASSPRLAGYEQY

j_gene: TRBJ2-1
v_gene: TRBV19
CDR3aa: ASSIGPRTSNEQF

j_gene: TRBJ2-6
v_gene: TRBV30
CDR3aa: AWSVRRLAAPLSGANVLT

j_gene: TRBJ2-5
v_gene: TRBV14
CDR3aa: ASSLTQETQY

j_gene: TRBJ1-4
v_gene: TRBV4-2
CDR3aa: ASSRNREEKLF

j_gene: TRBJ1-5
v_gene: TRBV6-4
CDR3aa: ASSVTGQLYSNQPQH

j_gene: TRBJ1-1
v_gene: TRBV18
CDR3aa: ASSPRSQVNTEAF

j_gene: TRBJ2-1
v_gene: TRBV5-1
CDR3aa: ASSFGLATVLMGFWF

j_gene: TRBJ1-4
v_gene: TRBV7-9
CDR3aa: ASSPRGHASEKLF

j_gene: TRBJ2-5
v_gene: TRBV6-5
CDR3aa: ASRNRQETQY

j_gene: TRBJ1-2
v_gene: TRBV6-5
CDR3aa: ASSPRVGDYGYT

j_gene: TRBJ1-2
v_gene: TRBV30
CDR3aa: AWRIWAAPAYGYT

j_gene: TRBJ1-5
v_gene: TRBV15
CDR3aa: ATQTRGGQPQH

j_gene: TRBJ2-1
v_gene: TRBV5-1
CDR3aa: ASSLPLAGVRNEQF

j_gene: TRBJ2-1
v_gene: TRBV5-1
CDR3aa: ASSLGSSVNEQF

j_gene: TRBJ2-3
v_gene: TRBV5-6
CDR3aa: ASTRDRQTQY

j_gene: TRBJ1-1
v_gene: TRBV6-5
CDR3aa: ASSPIRGRNTEAF

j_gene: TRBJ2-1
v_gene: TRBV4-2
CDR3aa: ASSQEGRGEQF

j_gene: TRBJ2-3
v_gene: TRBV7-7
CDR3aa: ASSLDSGADTQY

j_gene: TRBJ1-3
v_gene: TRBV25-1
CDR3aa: ASTPSLDSLSGNTIY

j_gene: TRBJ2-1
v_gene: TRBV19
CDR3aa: ATKRAERNEQF

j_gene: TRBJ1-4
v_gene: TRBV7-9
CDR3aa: ASSLTEGENEKLF

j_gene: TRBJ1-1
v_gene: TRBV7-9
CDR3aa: ASSLPPGQGPPEAF

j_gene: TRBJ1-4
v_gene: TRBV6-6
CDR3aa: ASSYGAGYGEKLF

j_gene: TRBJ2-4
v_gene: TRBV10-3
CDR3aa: AIKGAGEWVQY

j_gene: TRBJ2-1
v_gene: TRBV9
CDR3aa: ASSATGTPNEQF

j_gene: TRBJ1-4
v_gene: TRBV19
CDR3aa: ASRDPGGAGREKLF

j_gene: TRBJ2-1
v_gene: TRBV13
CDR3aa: ASSLAAGRGDEQF

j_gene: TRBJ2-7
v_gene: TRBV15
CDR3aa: ATSRDPGVIYEQY

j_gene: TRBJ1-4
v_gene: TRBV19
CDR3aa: ASSADTNNEKLF

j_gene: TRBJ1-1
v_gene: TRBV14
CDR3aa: ASSPPGQSWNTEAF

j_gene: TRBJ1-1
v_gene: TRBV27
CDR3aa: ASSSRGMNTEAF